Following are 28 T cell receptor beta chains from one sample sequenced in a study of cytomegalovirus exposure and HLA in healthy donors. Profiled with immunoSEQ multiplex PCR; TCRdb holds only in-frame clones, not every one. The sample lists some 190,000 clones; around 86% were seen once. The source material was PBMCs. The source of these receptors is a woman younger than 35 in good health and CMV-seronegative.

V and J are TRBV10-2 and TRBJ2-1, with TRBD1 as a possible D gene (6 bases). The germline V and J ends were trimmed by 7 bases and 2 bases, with 24 bases remaining between them. Per germline, CDR1 WSHSY and CDR2 SAAADI. The CDR3 contains 18 residues. In DNA form, the CDR3 reads TGCGCCAGCACCGAATTACCCCGGACAGCGAAAGCCTACAATGAGCAGTTCTTC. Protein product: CASTELPRTAKAYNEQFF.

This clone was detected once. The chain links TRBV19 to TRBJ2-2; 9 bases match TRBD1. V shed 4 bases, J shed 1 base, and the junction held 7 bases outside the gene matches. CDR1 LNHDA and CDR2 SQIVND come from the germline V gene (reference sequence). This CDR3 is built from 17 residues. Here the CDR3 DNA reads TGTGCCAGTAGTAGACCACAGGGGGCACAGAACACCGGGGAGCTGTTTTTT. It translates to CASSRPQGAQNTGELFF. Complete variable domain (other parts from reference TRBV19 and TRBJ2-2): DGGITQSPKYLFRKEGQNVTLSCEQNLNHDAMYWYRQDPGQGLRLIYYSQIVNDFQKGDIAEGYSVSREKKESFPLTVTSAQKNPTAFYLCASSRPQGAQNTGELFFGEGSRLTVL.

V usage is TRBV27 and J usage is TRBJ1-6; 10 nucleotides agree with TRBD1. The CDR3 spans 15 residues. The germline gives CDR1 MNHEY, CDR2 SMNVEV (reference sequence). V was clipped by 5 bases and J by 7 bases; unmatched bases: 5. CDR3 sequence reads: CASSPRDRGNSPLHF. The DNA of the CDR3 is TGTGCCAGCAGTCCTCGGGACAGGGGAAATTCACCCCTCCACTTT.

This chain connects TRBV9 to TRBJ1-1, with TRBD1 as a possible D gene (5 bases). V lost 1 base and J lost 4, with 14 bases in between. Germline lookup yields CDR1 SGDLS and CDR2 YYNGEE. There are 15 residues in the CDR3. The CDR3 region has the DNA TGTGCCAGCAGCGTAAGGGGAGGGGTGGGCACTGAAGCTTTCTTT. Encoded protein: CASSVRGGVGTEAFF.

The chain combines TRBV5-1 with TRBJ2-3; weak D call: TRBD1 (6 bases). The CDR3 loop spans 14 amino acids. Germline CDR1 is SGHRS and CDR2 is YFSETQ. The V end was cut by 0 bases, the J end by 3 bases, with 8 bases between. The CDR3: CASSLVQGTDTQYF. The CDR3 DNA is TGCGCCAGCAGCTTGGTACAGGGAACAGATACGCAGTATTTT.

This chain connects TRBV29-1 to TRBJ1-2; D is uncertain. The CDR3 totals 11 residues. V was trimmed by 4 bases and J by 2 bases, leaving 5 bases between them. Germline CDR1 is SQVTM and CDR2 is ANQGSEA. In nucleotides, the CDR3 is TGCAGCGTTGTACTAAACTATGGCTACACCTTC. Protein: CSVVLNYGYTF.

This clone showed up just once. The chain joins TRBV30 to TRBJ2-1; 10 bases are a match to TRBD1. The CDR3 has 17 residues. Germline V gives CDR1 GTSNPN, CDR2 SVGIG (reference sequence). J gave up 0 bases and V 0 bases, and 5 bases lay outside the gene matches. CDR3 amino acids: CAWSVQRTGGSYNEQFF. CDR3 DNA: TGTGCCTGGAGTGTACAACGGACAGGGGGCTCCTACAATGAGCAGTTCTTC.

The chain recombines TRBV27 with TRBJ2-2, with unresolved D. CDR1 and CDR2 (germline): MNHEY, SMNVEV (reference sequence). This CDR3 region has 14 residues. The V end lost 6 bases, the J end lost 6 bases, and 14 bases lay between the germline ends. The CDR3 coding sequence is TGTGCCAGCAGACCTGCCCGGTTGTCCGGGGAGCTGTTTTTT. Protein sequence: CASRPARLSGELFF.

J is TRBJ2-2 and V is TRBV5-4; 10 nucleotides match TRBD2. Germline V lookup: CDR1 SGHNT, CDR2 YYREEE (reference sequence). This CDR3 region has 18 residues. With V trimmed by 4 bases and J by 2 bases, 11 bases remained unmatched. Here the CDR3 DNA reads TGTGCCAGCAGCCAACGATACTTAGCGGGGGGAAACACCGGGGAGCTGTTTTTT. It is translated as CASSQRYLAGGNTGELFF.

The rearrangement joins TRBV19 to TRBJ2-1, with D maybe TRBD1 (6 bases). Per the germline V gene, CDR1 is LNHDA and CDR2 is SQIVND (reference sequence). Trimming removed 5 bases from V and 4 bases from J, with 15 bases in between. The CDR3 runs to 15 residues. The CDR3 loop is CASSYLRTGYNEQFF. DNA of the CDR3: TGTGCCAGTAGTTACCTCAGAACAGGGTACAATGAGCAGTTCTTC.

The chain joins TRBV11-2 to TRBJ2-7; no reliable D call. This CDR3 is built from 15 residues. CDR1 and CDR2 from the germline V gene are SGHAT and FQNNGV. V lost 5 bases and J 1 base, leaving 15 bases between the germline ends. The CDR3 sequence is CASSKSRSSSYEQYF. DNA of the CDR3: TGTGCCAGCAGCAAATCGAGGTCCAGTTCCTACGAGCAGTACTTC.

This rearrangement joins TRBV11-2 to TRBJ2-2, with D hard to call. Deletions cut 3 bases from V and 0 bases from J, with 5 bases between. The germline V gene has CDR1 SGHAT and CDR2 FQNNGV. CDR3 size: 14 residues. The CDR3 sequence is CASSFRSNTGELFF. CDR3 in DNA: TGTGCCAGCAGCTTTAGATCGAACACCGGGGAGCTGTTTTTT.

This clone was found once. V usage is TRBV6-6 and J usage is TRBJ1-5, with D uncertain. There are 15 residues in the CDR3. Germline V gives CDR1 MNHNY, CDR2 SVGAGI (reference sequence). V was cut by 6 bases and J by 0 bases, with 12 bases left in between. The CDR3 DNA reads as TGTGCCAGCAGACCCGTCGGGTATAGCAATCAGCCCCAGCATTTT. This encodes CASRPVGYSNQPQHF.

The rearrangement links TRBV27 to TRBJ2-7; possibly TRBD1 for D (6 bases). Deletions cut 3 bases from V and 2 bases from J, with 11 bases between. The CDR3 contains 14 residues. CDR1 and CDR2 from the germline V gene are MNHEY and SMNVEV (reference sequence). The CDR3 loop reads CASSFLDSAYEQYF. Written as DNA, the CDR3 is TGTGCCAGCAGTTTCCTGGACAGCGCCTACGAGCAGTACTTC.

The chain combines TRBV5-6 with TRBJ2-7, with D possibly matching TRBD2 (6 bases). The V end lost 4 bases, the J end lost 3 bases, and 14 bases lay between the germline ends. The CDR3 extends over 14 amino acids. Germline V gives CDR1 SGHDT, CDR2 YYEEEE. This CDR3 is CASSRVGAGYEQYF. CDR3 bases: TGTGCCAGCAGCCGCGTTGGAGCGGGCTACGAGCAGTACTTC.

The chain uses TRBV5-1 and TRBJ1-2; no reliable D call. This CDR3 is 14 amino acids long. Germline assignment: CDR1 SGHRS and CDR2 YFSETQ. V was clipped by 4 bases and J by 7 bases, with 17 bases between them. The CDR3 loop reads CASSTSTVKTGYTF. CDR3 nucleotide sequence: TGCGCCAGCAGCACAAGCACAGTAAAGACTGGCTACACCTTC.

V and J are TRBV7-9 and TRBJ2-5, with D tentatively TRBD2 (5 bases). V was clipped by 0 bases and J by 5 bases, with 13 bases between them. CDR3 length equals 15 residues. Germline CDR1 reads SEHNR; CDR2 reads FQNEAQ (reference sequence). The CDR3 reads CASSLARGMGETQYF. Here the CDR3 DNA reads TGTGCCAGCAGCTTAGCTCGAGGGATGGGGGAGACCCAGTACTTC.

This clone showed up just a few times. CDR3 nucleotides: TGTGCCAGCAGCCCCCCGGGACAGGGAAGGAACACTGAAGCTTTCTTT. The encoded protein is CASSPPGQGRNTEAFF. This chain uses TRBV4-2 with TRBJ1-1, with TRBD1 matching 9 bases. Trimming at V came to 4 bases and at J to 1 base, leaving 7 bases not matched to a gene. Germline CDR1 reads LGHNA; CDR2 reads YNFKEQ. The CDR3 totals 16 residues.

This chain connects TRBV23-1 to TRBJ1-2; 7 nucleotides align to TRBD1. Being an ORF, TRBV23-1 has a function that is uncertain. The CDR3 loop spans 15 amino acids. V trimming: 4 bases; J trimming: 5 bases; junction bases outside the gene matches: 10. CDR3 DNA sequence: TGCGCCAGCAGTCGAGGGGGCGCTCCGAAGTATGGCTACACCTTC. Its protein product is CASSRGGAPKYGYTF.

The gene calls are TRBV4-1 and TRBJ2-7; 7 bases are shared with TRBD1. The junction had 16 bases not matched to a gene; V was cut back by 2 bases and J by 6 bases. The CDR3 runs to 17 residues. Germline CDR1 reads MGHRA; CDR2 reads YSYEKL. For the CDR3, the DNA is TGCGCCAGCAGCCAAAATCCCCCCGGGAAGGGGGCGTTCGAGCAGTACTTC. This sequence encodes CASSQNPPGKGAFEQYF.

This rearrangement joins TRBV5-1 to TRBJ2-5; 8 nucleotides line up with TRBD1. This CDR3 is 14 amino acids long. The V segment lost 3 bases and the J segment 5 bases; nucleotides outside the gene matches: 6. Germline CDR1 is SGHRS and CDR2 is YFSETQ. CDR3 nucleotide sequence: TGCGCCAGCAGCTATGGACAGGGCGGGGAGACCCAGTACTTC. Its protein product is CASSYGQGGETQYF. Using reference TRBV5-1 and TRBJ2-5 for the parts outside the CDR3, the full variable domain is KAGVTQTPRYLIKTRGQQVTLSCSPISGHRSVSWYQQTPGQGLQFLFEYFSETQRNKGNFPGRFSGRQFSNSRSEMNVSTLELGDSALYLCASSYGQGGETQYFGPGTRLLVL.

V and J are TRBV5-4 and TRBJ1-6; D call uncertain. The V gene lost 1 base and the J gene lost 7 bases, with 12 bases spanning the gap. The CDR3 has 15 amino acids. Germline CDR1 reads SGHNT; CDR2 reads YYREEE (reference sequence). Here the CDR3 reads CASSLWGEGNSPLHF. DNA of the CDR3: TGTGCCAGCAGCTTGTGGGGAGAGGGAAATTCACCCCTCCACTTT.

CDR3 DNA sequence: TGTGCCAGCAGCCGGAACAGGGCATGGGACACTGAAGCTTTCTTT. This codes for CASSRNRAWDTEAFF. This chain links TRBV7-9 with TRBJ1-1; tentative D call: TRBD1 (6 bases). Trimming removed 5 bases at V and 3 bases at J, with 16 bases between. The CDR3 totals 15 residues. Germline CDR1 SEHNR, CDR2 FQNEAQ (reference sequence).

J is TRBJ2-1 and V is TRBV25-1, with a tentative D call TRBD1 (6 bases). This CDR3 is 11 amino acids long. Germline loops: CDR1 MGHDK, CDR2 SYGVNS. Trimming cost V 9 bases and J 7 bases, with 10 bases left between them. CDR3 sequence reads: CASGQLNEQFF. The CDR3 DNA sequence: TGTGCCAGTGGACAGTTAAATGAGCAGTTCTTC.

J is TRBJ2-2 and V is TRBV7-2; a possible D gene is TRBD1 (6 bases). From germline, CDR1 is SGHTA and CDR2 FQGNSA. The CDR3 has 14 amino acids. Deletions cut 1 base from V and 4 bases from J, with 7 bases between. The CDR3 protein is CASSLGGGTGELFF. The CDR3 DNA sequence: TGTGCCAGCAGCTTAGGAGGGGGCACCGGGGAGCTGTTTTTT.

The chain carries TRBV5-6 and TRBJ2-7; 8 bases are shared with TRBD2. CDR1 and CDR2 from the germline V gene are SGHDT and YYEEEE. This CDR3 contains 15 residues. With V trimmed by 0 bases and J by 6 bases, 8 bases remained unmatched. CDR3 loop: CASSLGGGLAAEQYF. Written as DNA, the CDR3 is TGTGCCAGCAGCTTGGGAGGCGGACTAGCAGCCGAGCAGTACTTC.

The J gene is TRBJ2-3, the V gene TRBV4-2, with TRBD2 matching over 11 bases. This CDR3 has 15 amino acids. The V gene's germline CDR1 is LGHNA and CDR2 YNFKEQ. J was trimmed by 4 bases and V by 0 bases; bases with no gene match: 0. In DNA, the CDR3 is TGTGCCAGCAGCCAAGAACTAGCGGGGGCAGATACGCAGTATTTT. The encoded protein is CASSQELAGADTQYF.

The V gene is TRBV7-2, the J gene TRBJ1-4; a possible D gene is TRBD1 (5 bases). Trimming removed 1 base at V and 6 bases at J, with 9 bases between. CDR3 length equals 14 residues. In germline, CDR1 is SGHTA, CDR2 FQGNSA. DNA of the CDR3: TGTGCCAGCAGCTTAGTGGGGCGGCATGAAAAACTGTTTTTT. It translates to CASSLVGRHEKLFF.